This record covers a single T cell receptor beta chain. With 3 bases clipped from V and 2 bases from J, the junction kept 2 bases outside the gene matches. This CDR3 region has 15 residues. Germline CDR1 is DFQATT and CDR2 is SNEGSKA (reference sequence). This specimen belongs to a study of blood T cell repertoires in COVID-19. In the authors' methods: How many nucleated cells were present was estimated from reference gene primer amplification. Sequencing used immunoSEQ multiplex PCR; TCRdb keeps in-frame clones, though not all of them. Clonal size and the V and J genes are those of that table, whereas D and trimming came from the DNA. The sample holds about 120,000 clones; 79% are singletons and the top ten take 4%.

The source of this sequence is an elderly woman with acute or convalescent COVID-19. The sequenced sample was peripheral blood. The V call is TRBV20-1, the J call TRBJ2-2; TRBD2 matches 11 bases. The CDR3: CSASSGRANTGELFF. The CDR3 bases are TGCAGTGCTAGTAGCGGGAGGGCCAACACCGGGGAGCTGTTTTTT.